These 21 T cell receptor beta chains share one sample of origin, sequenced in a study of blood T cell repertoires in COVID-19. The table came from immunoSEQ multiplex PCR; TCRdb's copy has only in-frame clones and leaves some out. The sample carries around 190,000 clones, under 80% recorded once. The sample was PBMCs or T cells enriched from blood (not recorded which). These receptors were taken from a woman between 45 and 65 years old with acute COVID-19.

A single count supports this clone. V gene TRBV24-1 combines with J gene TRBJ2-5; D possibly corresponds to TRBD2 (5 bases). This CDR3 is built from 16 residues. Trimming stripped 6 bases from V and 2 bases from J, with 18 bases between. From germline, CDR1 is KGHDR and CDR2 SFDVKD. The CDR3 here is CATSTRWSAGQETQYF. DNA of the CDR3: TGTGCCACCAGTACCCGGTGGTCTGCGGGTCAAGAGACCCAGTACTTC.

The V and J genes are TRBV29-1 and TRBJ2-1, with TRBD1 matching 8 bases. The germline V gene encodes CDR1 SQVTM and CDR2 ANQGSEA. The ends lost 0 bases at V and 8 bases at J; junction bases unmatched: 9. The CDR3 contains 15 residues. The CDR3 sequence: CSVEETDRDIDEQFF. The CDR3 region has the DNA TGCAGCGTTGAAGAGACGGACAGGGATATCGATGAGCAGTTCTTC.

The chain joins TRBV14 to TRBJ2-2; 8 bases are a match to TRBD2. V shed 1 base and J 7 bases; nucleotides not matched to a gene: 11. This CDR3 spans 17 amino acids. The V gene's germline CDR1 is SGHDN and CDR2 FVKESK. CDR3 sequence reads: CASSQVGSHRGGGELFF. The CDR3 DNA is TGTGCCAGCAGCCAAGTCGGATCTCACCGGGGGGGCGGGGAGCTGTTTTTT.

The chain combines TRBV5-4 with TRBJ2-1; maybe TRBD1 (6 bases). V lost 3 bases to trimming and J lost 9 bases, with 13 bases between them. The CDR3 is 13 residues long. From germline, CDR1 is SGHNT and CDR2 YYREEE (reference sequence). CDR3 loop: CASSSLQGSEQFF. For the CDR3, the DNA is TGTGCCAGCAGCTCACTGCAGGGGAGTGAGCAGTTCTTC.

J is TRBJ1-6 and V is TRBV5-6; TRBD1 matches at 9 bases. The V gene's germline CDR1 is SGHDT and CDR2 YYEEEE. V lost 2 bases, J lost 4 bases, and 7 bases stayed unmatched. The CDR3 runs 17 residues. CDR3 loop: CASSFAGTGRYNSPLHF. The CDR3 coding sequence is TGTGCCAGCAGCTTCGCGGGGACAGGGAGGTATAATTCACCCCTCCACTTT.

A single count supports this clone. V is TRBV6-5 and J is TRBJ2-3, with TRBD2 as a possible D gene (5 bases). CDR3 length: 14 amino acids. CDR1 is MNHEY, CDR2 SVGAGI, per germline. V dropped 7 bases and J dropped 0 bases, with 11 bases sitting between them. In DNA, the CDR3 is TGTGCCAGCAAAGAGGGCCGAAGCACAGATACGCAGTATTTT. It codes for CASKEGRSTDTQYF.

This clone was detected only once. The gene calls are TRBV6-1 and TRBJ2-7; D is perhaps TRBD1 (6 bases). CDR1 and CDR2 from the germline V gene are MNHNS and SASEGT. Trimming shortened V by 2 bases and J by 6 bases, and 20 bases separated the two germline ends. The CDR3 consists of 16 residues. CDR3 in DNA: TGTGCCAGCAGTGAAAGAGGAACAGGGTCATTTGGCGAGCAGTACGTC. This translates into CASSERGTGSFGEQYV.

The gene calls are TRBV5-1 and TRBJ2-5; perhaps TRBD2 as D (6 bases). V was cut by 4 bases and J by 5 bases, with 12 bases left in between. This CDR3 is 13 amino acids long. From germline, CDR1 is SGHRS and CDR2 YFSETQ. CDR3 nucleotides: TGCGCCAGCAGCGCGGGACTCAGGGAGACCCAGTACTTC. This translates into CASSAGLRETQYF.

This sequence joins TRBV18 and TRBJ1-5; D is undetermined. The CDR3 length is 16 residues. Trimming shortened V by 6 bases and J by 0 bases, and 15 bases separated the two germline ends. The germline CDR1 and CDR2 sequences are KGHSH and LQKENI. The CDR3 is CASSTEAPHSNQPQHF. The CDR3, as DNA: TGTGCCAGCTCCACCGAGGCCCCTCATAGCAATCAGCCCCAGCATTTT.

This clone occurred a few times. The genes are TRBV24-1 and TRBJ1-4; the match to TRBD1 covers 8 bases. J was trimmed by 8 bases and V by 3 bases; bases with no gene match: 7. This CDR3 spans 15 amino acids. Germline CDR1 KGHDR, CDR2 SFDVKD. CDR3 amino acids: CATSDVGTGPEKLFF. The DNA of the CDR3 is TGTGCCACCAGTGATGTGGGGACAGGCCCCGAAAAACTGTTTTTT.

A remark on this clone: Other nucleotide sequences in the sample specify the same CDR3. The chain couples TRBV6-4 to TRBJ2-3, with TRBD1 matching 8 bases. The CDR3 is 14 amino acids. J was trimmed by 4 bases and V by 2 bases; bases with no gene match: 2. The V gene's germline CDR1 is MRHNA and CDR2 SNTAGT. CDR3 nucleotides: TGTGCCAGCAGTGACGGACAGGGTTCAGATACGCAGTATTTT. Its translation is CASSDGQGSDTQYF.

CDR3 in amino acids: CASSQDRGNYGYTF. The CDR3 nucleotides read TGCGCCAGCAGCCAAGATCGAGGTAACTATGGCTACACCTTC. The chain is built from TRBV4-1 and TRBJ1-2; D is ambiguous. Per the germline V gene, CDR1 is MGHRA and CDR2 is YSYEKL. The CDR3 length is 14 residues. Trimming removed 0 bases at V and 1 base at J, with 6 bases between.

The genes are TRBV28 and TRBJ1-1; the match to TRBD1 covers 9 bases. The CDR3 consists of 13 residues. Germline CDR1 and CDR2: MDHEN and SYDVKM. V was clipped by 8 bases and J by 1 base; unmatched bases: 2. CDR3: CASEGQGNTEAFF. Written as DNA, the CDR3 is TGTGCCAGCGAGGGACAGGGGAACACTGAAGCTTTCTTT.

Written as DNA, the CDR3 is TGTGCCAGCAGTCATTACCCAGGTTCCTACGAGCAGTACGTC. Its protein is CASSHYPGSYEQYV. This sequence joins TRBV6-6 and TRBJ2-7; D is unclear. V was pared by 5 bases and J by 1 base, with 12 bases between. Germline assignment: CDR1 MNHNY and CDR2 SVGAGI (reference sequence). The CDR3 is 14 amino acids.

The chain employs TRBV30 and TRBJ2-5; TRBD1 is a possible D gene (5 bases). CDR3 length equals 12 residues. The germline CDR1 and CDR2 sequences are GTSNPN and SVGIG (reference sequence). The ends were cut back, 7 bases at V and 4 bases at J, with 13 bases in the middle. The CDR3: CAFQGMGETQYF. For the CDR3, the DNA is TGTGCCTTTCAGGGTATGGGAGAGACCCAGTACTTC. The whole variable domain, filled in from reference TRBV30 and TRBJ2-5, reads SQTIHQWPATLVQPVGSPLSLECTVEGTSNPNLYWYRQAAGRGLQLLFYSVGIGQISSEVPQNLSASRPQDRQFILSSKKLLLSDSGFYLCAFQGMGETQYFGPGTRLLVL.

The table lists this clone with a few counts. The chain links TRBV2 to TRBJ1-4; TRBD1 agrees at 8 bases. This CDR3 is 15 amino acids long. CDR1 and CDR2 (germline): SNHLY, FYNNEI. Trimming removed 0 bases from V and 6 bases from J; junction bases left unmatched: 3. The DNA of the CDR3 is TGTGCCAGCAGTGAAGCGACAGGGGTGGATGAAAAACTGTTTTTT. As protein: CASSEATGVDEKLFF.

This chain uses TRBV24-1 with TRBJ1-6; D is ambiguous. V lost 2 bases, J lost 7 bases, and 11 bases lay in between. CDR3 length: 15 amino acids. Germline loops: CDR1 KGHDR, CDR2 SFDVKD. DNA for the CDR3: TGTGCCACCAGTGATTCGGGGTCCGTGAATTCACCCCTCCACTTT. This gives the protein CATSDSGSVNSPLHF.

This clone occurred many times. The chain recombines TRBV28 with TRBJ1-5; no clear D gene. Germline CDR1 is MDHEN and CDR2 is SYDVKM. V was pared by 3 bases and J by 3 bases, with 9 bases between. This CDR3 contains 14 residues. The CDR3 region is CASSFFQDNQPQHF. The CDR3 coding sequence is TGTGCCAGCAGTTTTTTCCAGGACAATCAGCCCCAGCATTTT.

The V and J genes are TRBV28 and TRBJ1-1; 9 bases align to TRBD1. The V and J ends lost 6 bases and 1 base, in that order; junction bases with no gene match: 6. Germline-derived CDR1 and CDR2 are MDHEN and SYDVKM. This CDR3 has 15 residues. In nucleotides, the CDR3 is TGTGCCAGCAGGACACAGGGGGCGGGGAACACTGAAGCTTTCTTT. This encodes CASRTQGAGNTEAFF.

This clone was observed a handful of times. V is TRBV3-1 (or the pseudogene TRBV3-2) and J is TRBJ1-2; D not certain. Germline CDR1 is LGHDT and CDR2 is YNNKEL (reference sequence). This CDR3 contains 14 residues. Trimming removed 4 bases from V and 1 base from J, with 10 bases in between. CDR3 sequence: CASSPELLNYGYTF. CDR3 sequence (DNA): TGTGCCAGCAGCCCCGAACTACTTAACTATGGCTACACCTTC.

Only a few counts were recorded for this clone. The rearrangement links TRBV10-3 to TRBJ1-3, with D unclear. The CDR3 contains 12 residues. Trimming removed 2 bases at V and 5 bases at J, with 4 bases between. Per the germline V gene, CDR1 is ENHRY and CDR2 is SYGVKD. Here the CDR3 reads CAISEQRNTIYF. Here the CDR3 DNA reads TGTGCCATCAGTGAGCAAAGAAACACCATATATTTT.